A single TCR beta chain is shown here with its context. Its binding antigen is unknown. No base-level quality is on record; no much larger clone is a single base apart. The CDR3 holds 16 amino acids from the cysteine to the phenylalanine. Only the CDR3 DNA is retained, 48 bases long and in frame from the first base. Between the V and J ends, shortened by 7 bases and 3 bases respectively, the junction contains 22 bases. CDR1 LNHDA and CDR2 SQIVND are derived from the germline V gene (reference sequence). Receptors were amplified or captured by 5' RACE. Sequencing was carried out with an Illumina HiSeq 2000. Template switching added a universal primer binding site, and the final cDNA carried a unique molecular identifier that allowed TCR cDNA molecules to be counted accurately. Specific primers in the conserved constant-segment region were used to synthesize first-strand cDNA for the TCR alpha and beta chains. To control for contamination, each cDNA library was double barcoded with a SMART-Mk sample barcode plus Illumina barcodes. TruSeq adapter sequences and Illumina sample barcodes were added in two successive PCR steps. Sequencing of the TCR alpha and beta cDNA libraries was done on the Illumina HiSeq platform using custom primers. As for the original processing: MiGEC was used to process raw reads and extract unique molecular identifiers, and MiXCR was used to find CDR3 positions. Recombination models were inferred per individual with the repgenHMM and IGoR tools using an EM algorithm. Shared clonotype analysis was performed with the tcR package in R, normalizing sharing by the product of cloneset sizes. To study raw recombination free of thymic and clonal selection effects, out-of-frame nonproductive sequences were analyzed. The public reads were reanalyzed by TCRdb: fastp trimming at Q25, MiXCR alignment, in-frame beta chains only. Every CDR3 protein is listed once, alongside the most common genes and DNA of its rows. The V and J calls follow TCRdb's processing rather than the paper's. This sample holds a few hundred thousand distinct CDR3 sequences; roughly an eighth were observed only once. Approximately 1% of the sample rests with the top ten.

This entry is derived from a study of identical twins (dated by TCRdb to the mid-2010s). About the full investigation: To test whether fetal clonotypes persist, the study used deep sequencing on TCR alpha and beta repertoires from monozygotic twins, unrelated adults of various ages, and cord blood. Replicate twin experiments were performed at different times using different library preparation protocols to rule out contamination. Here is what the overall study found, with its caveats: Recombination models systematically underestimated out-of-frame TCR alpha sharing in monozygotic twins but agreed with sharing between unrelated individuals. Invariant T cells such as MAIT and iNKT could partly confound zero-insertion analyses, although diverse VJ usage argued against such confounding for most clonotypes. Fewer insertions were carried by abundant cord blood beta clonotypes, a similar but weaker trend appeared in young adult naive repertoires, and no such trend appeared in memory repertoires. Compared with coincidental sharing between unrelated individuals, an excess of low generation-probability sequences was observed among out-of-frame TCR alpha sequences shared between twins. Conclusions relied on cross-sectional statistical analysis, since the same donors could not be followed over many years. In beta out-of-frame sequences, excess twin sharing was weaker, because having fewer shared sequences lowered the signal-to-noise ratio.

Every donor in the study was a healthy Caucasian. The twin cohort comprised three pairs of female monozygotic twins, all aged roughly 18 to 30 years. Positive isolation kits from Invitrogen were used to isolate the CD4+ and CD8+ T cell populations. The data also belong to a second study, concerning yellow fever vaccine responses in identical twins. As the second paper documents: According to the authors, in identical twins the way T cells responded to vaccination appeared partly convergent and partly personalized. Focusing on identical twins, the study followed the T cell clones that responded to the vaccine, and did so with precision.

The rearrangement joined TRBV19 to TRBJ2-7; 6 matching bases give a weak D call of TRBD1. The sequence came from a woman under 30 in good health. The sequenced material came from CD4+ T cells sorted from blood. CDR3 region: CASKEHDRDTIYEQYF. The DNA sequence is as follows: TGTGCCAGTAAGGAGCACGACCGGGACACTATCTACGAGCAGTACTTC.